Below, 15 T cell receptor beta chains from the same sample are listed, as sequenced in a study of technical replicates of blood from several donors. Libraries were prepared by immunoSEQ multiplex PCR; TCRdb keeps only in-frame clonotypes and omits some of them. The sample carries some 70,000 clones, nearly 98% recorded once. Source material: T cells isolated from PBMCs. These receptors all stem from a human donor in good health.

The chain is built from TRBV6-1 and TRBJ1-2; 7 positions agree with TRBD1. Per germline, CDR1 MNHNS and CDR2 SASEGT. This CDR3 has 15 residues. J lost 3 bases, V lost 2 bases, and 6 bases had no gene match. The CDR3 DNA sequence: TGTGCCAGCAGTGAAAAGGGAACAGGGGACTATGGCTACACCTTC. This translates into CASSEKGTGDYGYTF.

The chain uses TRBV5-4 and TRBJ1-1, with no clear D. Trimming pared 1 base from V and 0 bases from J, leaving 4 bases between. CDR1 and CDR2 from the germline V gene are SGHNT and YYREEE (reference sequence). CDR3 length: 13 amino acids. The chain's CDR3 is CASSLSLNTEAFF. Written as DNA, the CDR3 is TGTGCCAGCAGCTTGTCTTTGAACACTGAAGCTTTCTTT. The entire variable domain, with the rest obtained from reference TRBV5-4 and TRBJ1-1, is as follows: ETGVTQSPTHLIKTRGQQVTLRCSSQSGHNTVSWYQQALGQGPQFIFQYYREEENGRGNFPPRFSGLQFPNYSSELNVNALELDDSALYLCASSLSLNTEAFFGQGTRLTVV.

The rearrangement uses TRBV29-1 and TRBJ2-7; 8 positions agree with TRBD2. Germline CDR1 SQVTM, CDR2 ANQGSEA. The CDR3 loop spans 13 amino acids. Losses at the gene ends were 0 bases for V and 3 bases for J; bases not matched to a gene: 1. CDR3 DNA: TGCAGCGTTGAAGAAGGGACTAGCTACGAGCAGTACTTC. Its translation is CSVEEGTSYEQYF.

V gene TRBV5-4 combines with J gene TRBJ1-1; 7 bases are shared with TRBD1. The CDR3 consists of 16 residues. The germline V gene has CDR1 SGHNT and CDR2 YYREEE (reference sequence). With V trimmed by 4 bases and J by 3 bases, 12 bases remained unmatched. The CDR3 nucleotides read TGTGCCAGCAGCCTTGTGGGACAGACTGCGTACACTGAAGCTTTCTTT. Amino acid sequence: CASSLVGQTAYTEAFF.

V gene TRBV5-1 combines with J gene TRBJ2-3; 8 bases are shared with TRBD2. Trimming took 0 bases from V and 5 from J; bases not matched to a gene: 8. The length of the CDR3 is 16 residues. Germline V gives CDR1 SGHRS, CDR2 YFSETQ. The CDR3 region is CASSLGTSGRGDTQYF. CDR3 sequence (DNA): TGCGCCAGCAGCTTGGGTACTAGCGGAAGGGGAGATACGCAGTATTTT.

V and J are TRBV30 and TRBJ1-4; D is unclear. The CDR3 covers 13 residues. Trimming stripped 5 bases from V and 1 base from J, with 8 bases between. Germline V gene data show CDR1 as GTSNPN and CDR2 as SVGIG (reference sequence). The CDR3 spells CAWEEGTNEKLFF. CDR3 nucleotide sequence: TGTGCCTGGGAAGAGGGAACTAATGAAAAACTGTTTTTT.

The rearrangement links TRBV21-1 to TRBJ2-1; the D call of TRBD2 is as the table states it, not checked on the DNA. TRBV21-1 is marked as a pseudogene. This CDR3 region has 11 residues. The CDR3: CASRAGACQFF. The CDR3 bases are TGTGCCAGCAGAGCGGGAGCTTGTCAGTTCTTC.

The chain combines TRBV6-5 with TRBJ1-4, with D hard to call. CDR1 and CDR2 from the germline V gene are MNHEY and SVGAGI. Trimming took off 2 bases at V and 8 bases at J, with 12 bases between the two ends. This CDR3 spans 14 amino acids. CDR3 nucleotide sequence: TGTGCCAGCAGTTACGTGGCAGGTTGGGAAAAACTGTTTTTT. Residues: CASSYVAGWEKLFF.

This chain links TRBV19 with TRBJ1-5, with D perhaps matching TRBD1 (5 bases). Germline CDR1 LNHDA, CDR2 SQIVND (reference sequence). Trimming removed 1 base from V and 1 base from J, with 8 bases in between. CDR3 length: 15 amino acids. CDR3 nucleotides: TGTGCCAGTAGTATAGCCCACAGGAGCAATCAGCCCCAGCATTTT. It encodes CASSIAHRSNQPQHF.

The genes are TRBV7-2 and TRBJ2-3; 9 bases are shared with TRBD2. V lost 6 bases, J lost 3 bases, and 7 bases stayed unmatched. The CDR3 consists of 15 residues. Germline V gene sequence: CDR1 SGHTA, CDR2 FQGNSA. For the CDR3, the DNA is TGTGCCAGCAGGGCCGGGAGCGGGAGGACAGATACGCAGTATTTT. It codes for CASRAGSGRTDTQYF.

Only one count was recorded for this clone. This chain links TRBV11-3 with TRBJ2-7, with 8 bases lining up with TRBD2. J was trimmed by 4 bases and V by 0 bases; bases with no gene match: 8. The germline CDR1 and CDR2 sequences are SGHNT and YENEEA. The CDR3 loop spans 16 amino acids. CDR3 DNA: TGTGCCAGCAGCTTAGAAAGCGGGAGAGGGACTTACGAGCAGTACTTC. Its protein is CASSLESGRGTYEQYF.

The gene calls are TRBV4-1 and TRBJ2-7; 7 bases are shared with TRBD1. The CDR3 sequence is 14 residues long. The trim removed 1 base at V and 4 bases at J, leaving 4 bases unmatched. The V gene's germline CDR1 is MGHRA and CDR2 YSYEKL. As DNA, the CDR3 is TGCGCCAGCAGCCAAGTGGGACAGTCTTACGAGCAGTACTTC. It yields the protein CASSQVGQSYEQYF.

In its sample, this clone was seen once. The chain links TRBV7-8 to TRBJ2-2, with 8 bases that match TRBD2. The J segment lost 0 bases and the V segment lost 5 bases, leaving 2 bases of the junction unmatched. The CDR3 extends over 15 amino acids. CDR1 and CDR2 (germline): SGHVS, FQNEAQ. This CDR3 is CASSRGRTNTGELFF. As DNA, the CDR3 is TGTGCCAGCAGCCGCGGGAGGACGAACACCGGGGAGCTGTTTTTT.

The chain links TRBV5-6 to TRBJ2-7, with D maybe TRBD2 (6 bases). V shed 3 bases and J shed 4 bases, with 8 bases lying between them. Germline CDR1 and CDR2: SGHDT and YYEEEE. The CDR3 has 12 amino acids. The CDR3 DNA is TGTGCCAGCAGCTGGGGGGAATACGAGCAGTACTTC. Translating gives CASSWGEYEQYF.

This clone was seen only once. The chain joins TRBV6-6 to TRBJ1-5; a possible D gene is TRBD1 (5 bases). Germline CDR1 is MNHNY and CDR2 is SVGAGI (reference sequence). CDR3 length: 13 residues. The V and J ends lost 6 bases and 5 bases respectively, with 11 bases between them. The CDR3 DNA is TGTGCCAGCAGGGGAGGGACTCATCAGCCCCAGCATTTT. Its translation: CASRGGTHQPQHF.